This T cell receptor (beta chain) came from a study of T cell changes during pregnancy in multiple sclerosis. Profiled with immunoSEQ multiplex PCR; TCRdb holds only in-frame clones, not every one. The data contain just under 20,000 clones, 70% to 90% of them seen just once; the ten biggest clones take up 7.5%. This clone showed up just once. The specimen was CD8+ T cells from peripheral blood mononuclear cells, collected in the second trimester of pregnancy. This receptor was taken from a female donor in good health, enrolled as a control in a pregnancy study.

The CDR3 DNA reads as TGCGCCAGCAGCTTCCTGGGGCATGGAACTGAAGCTTTCTTT. It is translated as CASSFLGHGTEAFF. The rearrangement joins TRBV5-1 to TRBJ1-1; D perhaps matches TRBD1 (5 bases). The CDR3 spans 14 residues. Germline V gives CDR1 SGHRS, CDR2 YFSETQ. The V gene lost 2 bases and the J gene lost 5 bases, with 13 bases spanning the gap.